These 29 T cell receptor beta chains originate from one sample sequenced in a study of OX40 agonist ivuxolimab in advanced cancers. Repertoires were generated with immunoSEQ multiplex PCR, while TCRdb's copy carries only in-frame clones and drops some. The table has 41,000 or so clones, just under 85% seen once. The sequencing here drew on CD4+ or CD8+ T cells sorted from blood, taken in a trial of the OX40 agonist ivuxolimab. The receptors stem from an adult with an advanced solid tumor such as melanoma, head and neck, liver or kidney cancer.

The chain links TRBV2 to TRBJ1-5, with a weak D call TRBD1 (5 bases). The CDR3 runs to 13 residues. Trimming removed 7 bases from V and 2 bases from J, with 9 bases in between. CDR1 SNHLY and CDR2 FYNNEI come from the germline V gene. CDR3 DNA sequence: TGTGCCAGCAAGGGGAGAGGCAATCAGCCCCAGCATTTT. Translation: CASKGRGNQPQHF.

This chain connects TRBV4-1 to TRBJ2-1; 8 positions match TRBD2. J was trimmed by 0 bases and V by 3 bases; bases with no gene match: 10. The CDR3 totals 18 residues. Germline CDR1 MGHRA, CDR2 YSYEKL. CDR3 sequence (DNA): TGCGCCAGCAGCCAGCGGCTAGCGGGCTTAGCCTCCTACAATGAGCAGTTCTTC. Translated, it gives CASSQRLAGLASYNEQFF.

The chain links TRBV7-3 to TRBJ2-1, with D maybe TRBD2 (5 bases). Trimming took 5 bases from V and 0 from J, leaving 23 bases between them. This CDR3 is 19 amino acids long. CDR1 and CDR2 (germline): SGHTA, FQGTGA. For the CDR3, the DNA is TGTGCCAGCAGCCCCCTCCCTATAAGTGAGCGGAGCTCCTACAATGAGCAGTTCTTC. The encoded protein is CASSPLPISERSSYNEQFF.

The chain has TRBV7-6 and TRBJ2-2; D remains ambiguous. V dropped 3 bases and J dropped 2 bases, with 7 bases sitting between them. The CDR3 runs to 14 residues. Per the germline V gene, CDR1 is SGHVS and CDR2 is FNYEAQ. Here the CDR3 DNA reads TGTGCCAGCAGCTTGACCCGAAACACCGGGGAGCTGTTTTTT. This encodes CASSLTRNTGELFF.

V gene TRBV9 combines with J gene TRBJ2-2, with 10 bases identical to TRBD2. The CDR3 runs 16 residues. Trimming took 2 bases from V and 4 from J; bases not matched to a gene: 5. CDR1 is SGDLS, CDR2 YYNGEE, per germline. CDR3 in DNA: TGTGCCAGCAGCGTGGTAGCGGGGGGAGGCACCGGGGAGCTGTTTTTT. This encodes CASSVVAGGGTGELFF. The full variable domain, completed using reference TRBV9 and TRBJ2-2, is DSGVTQTPKHLITATGQRVTLRCSPRSGDLSVYWYQQSLDQGLQFLIQYYNGEERAKGNILERFSAQQFPDLHSELNLSSLELGDSALYFCASSVVAGGGTGELFFGEGSRLTVL.

The chain combines TRBV19 with TRBJ1-1, with no clear D. The CDR3 extends over 14 amino acids. CDR1 LNHDA and CDR2 SQIVND come from the germline V gene (reference sequence). Deletions cut 4 bases from V and 2 bases from J, with 11 bases between. The CDR3 reads CASSTTPGNTEAFF. Written as DNA, the CDR3 is TGTGCCAGTAGTACAACCCCGGGCAACACTGAAGCTTTCTTT.

V gene TRBV5-1 combines with J gene TRBJ1-1, with 9 bases lining up with TRBD1. The junction had 7 bases not matched to a gene; V was cut back by 4 bases and J by 6 bases. CDR3 length equals 14 residues. Germline V lookup: CDR1 SGHRS, CDR2 YFSETQ. CDR3 nucleotide sequence: TGCGCCAGCAGCGCTCCGGGACAGGGTTCTGAAGCTTTCTTT. This sequence encodes CASSAPGQGSEAFF.

The chain employs TRBV5-1 and TRBJ1-2, with D perhaps matching TRBD1 (5 bases). The ends were cut back, 6 bases at V and 6 bases at J, with 18 bases in the middle. This CDR3 is 14 amino acids long. Per germline, CDR1 SGHRS and CDR2 YFSETQ. CDR3 loop: CASKDGTPGNGYTF. CDR3 coding DNA: TGCGCCAGCAAGGACGGGACCCCGGGAAATGGCTACACCTTC. Supplemented by reference TRBV5-1 and TRBJ1-2, the full variable domain reads KAGVTQTPRYLIKTRGQQVTLSCSPISGHRSVSWYQQTPGQGLQFLFEYFSETQRNKGNFPGRFSGRQFSNSRSEMNVSTLELGDSALYLCASKDGTPGNGYTFGSGTRLTVV.

The gene calls are TRBV6-5 and TRBJ1-2; D is possibly TRBD1 (5 bases). The length of the CDR3 is 11 residues. V was clipped by 8 bases and J by 4 bases, with 8 bases between them. Germline V gene data show CDR1 as MNHEY and CDR2 as SVGAGI. The CDR3 sequence: CASGGSYGYTF. The CDR3, as DNA: TGTGCCAGCGGGGGAAGCTATGGCTACACCTTC.

The V and J genes are TRBV5-8 and TRBJ2-2; TRBD1 matches 7 bases. CDR1 is SGHTS and CDR2 is YDEGEE in the germline V gene. V trimming: 5 bases; J trimming: 1 base; junction bases outside the gene matches: 11. The CDR3 consists of 17 residues. CDR3 in amino acids: CASRVSGGTMNTGELFF. CDR3 DNA: TGTGCCAGCAGGGTCTCAGGGGGAACTATGAACACCGGGGAGCTGTTTTTT.

The CDR3 sequence: CASSLGGADSNQPQHF. For the CDR3, the DNA is TGCGCCAGCAGCTTGGGAGGGGCAGATAGCAATCAGCCCCAGCATTTT. The chain has TRBV5-1 and TRBJ1-5; possibly TRBD1 for D (5 bases). Germline V gene lookup returns CDR1 SGHRS and CDR2 YFSETQ. The V end was cut by 0 bases, the J end by 0 bases, with 10 bases between. The CDR3 spans 16 residues.

The chain couples TRBV7-3 to TRBJ2-3; no firm D call. Germline V gene sequence: CDR1 SGHTA, CDR2 FQGTGA. This CDR3 has 13 amino acids. V was trimmed by 1 base and J by 6 bases, leaving 8 bases between them. For the CDR3, the DNA is TGTGCCAGCAGCTTAAACCCTGGGGATACGCAGTATTTT. It specifies CASSLNPGDTQYF.

The chain employs TRBV11-2 and TRBJ1-2; 7 bases are shared with TRBD1. The ends lost 7 bases at V and 6 bases at J; junction bases unmatched: 11. Germline V gives CDR1 SGHAT, CDR2 FQNNGV. The CDR3 length is 14 residues. This CDR3 reads CASTSNRGLDGYTF. The CDR3 DNA sequence: TGTGCCAGCACCTCAAACAGGGGACTGGATGGCTACACCTTC.

This clone was seen only once. The chain couples TRBV7-9 to TRBJ1-3, with 8 bases identical to TRBD1. Germline assignment: CDR1 SEHNR and CDR2 FQNEAQ (reference sequence). This CDR3 spans 15 amino acids. J was trimmed by 8 bases and V by 5 bases; bases with no gene match: 11. CDR3 DNA: TGTGCCAGCAGCCCAGCCGGACAGGGCGTCGACACCATATATTTT. Amino acid sequence: CASSPAGQGVDTIYF.

This clone was seen once. The V gene is TRBV7-9, the J gene TRBJ1-4, with D maybe TRBD1 (5 bases). The CDR3 extends over 15 amino acids. V lost 5 bases and J 4 bases, leaving 14 bases between the germline ends. The V gene's germline CDR1 is SEHNR and CDR2 FQNEAQ (reference sequence). CDR3 in DNA: TGTGCCAGCAGCCCCGGGCGGGACTTTAATGAAAAACTGTTTTTT. Amino acid sequence: CASSPGRDFNEKLFF.

The V and J genes are TRBV7-2 and TRBJ1-1; D uncertain. This CDR3 has 13 residues. V lost 3 bases and J lost 3, with 8 bases in between. CDR1 SGHTA and CDR2 FQGNSA come from the germline V gene. In DNA form, the CDR3 reads TGTGCCAGCAGCTTTCAATCGGACACTGAAGCTTTCTTT. This sequence encodes CASSFQSDTEAFF.

This sequence joins TRBV6-5 and TRBJ1-2; the match to TRBD1 covers 8 bases. The junction had 8 bases not matched to a gene; V was cut back by 6 bases and J by 8 bases. From germline, CDR1 is MNHEY and CDR2 SVGAGI. The CDR3 is made up of 13 amino acids. The CDR3 nucleotides read TGTGCCAGCAGCCCGGACAGGGAGAGAGGCTACACCTTC. It specifies CASSPDRERGYTF.

The rearrangement uses TRBV9 and TRBJ2-2, with no clear D. The CDR3 length is 15 residues. CDR1 is SGDLS, CDR2 YYNGEE, per germline. Trimming removed 3 bases from V and 2 bases from J, with 11 bases in between. CDR3 sequence reads: CASSARYSNTGELFF. DNA of the CDR3: TGTGCCAGCAGCGCCAGATACTCCAACACCGGGGAGCTGTTTTTT. The full variable domain, rest sourced from reference TRBV9 and TRBJ2-2, is DSGVTQTPKHLITATGQRVTLRCSPRSGDLSVYWYQQSLDQGLQFLIQYYNGEERAKGNILERFSAQQFPDLHSELNLSSLELGDSALYFCASSARYSNTGELFFGEGSRLTVL.

This chain connects TRBV28 to TRBJ2-2, with D tentatively TRBD1 or TRBD2 (5 bases each). The length of the CDR3 is 14 residues. Between the trimmed V and J ends, which lost 2 bases and 9 bases, there was a span of 13 bases. Germline V gene sequence: CDR1 MDHEN, CDR2 SYDVKM. The CDR3 reads CASSLGDLHRELFF. For the CDR3, the DNA is TGTGCCAGCAGTTTAGGGGACCTCCACCGGGAGCTGTTTTTT.

V is TRBV2 and J is TRBJ1-2, with 10 bases matching TRBD1. In germline, CDR1 is SNHLY, CDR2 FYNNEI. The CDR3 is 15 residues long. With V trimmed by 9 bases and J by 3 bases, 10 bases remained unmatched. The CDR3 here is CASSNRDRGDYGYTF. CDR3 nucleotide sequence: TGTGCCAGTAGTAACCGGGACAGGGGAGACTATGGCTACACCTTC.

The V and J genes are TRBV6-5 and TRBJ1-4; D gene ambiguous. Germline V lookup: CDR1 MNHEY, CDR2 SVGAGI. The germline V and J ends were trimmed by 7 bases and 5 bases, with 5 bases remaining between them. The CDR3 is 11 residues long. This chain's CDR3 is CASTSNEKLFF. The DNA of the CDR3 is TGTGCCAGCACCTCGAATGAAAAACTGTTTTTT.

V is TRBV5-1 and J is TRBJ1-1; maybe TRBD1 (5 bases). CDR1 SGHRS and CDR2 YFSETQ come from the germline V gene. The ends were cut back, 7 bases at V and 1 base at J, with 17 bases in the middle. This CDR3 spans 15 amino acids. The CDR3 loop reads CASRLRGPGNTEAFF. The CDR3 nucleotides are TGCGCCAGCCGTCTTCGGGGCCCGGGGAACACTGAAGCTTTCTTT.

The chain couples TRBV6-4 to TRBJ1-2; D is undetermined. CDR3 size: 15 residues. In germline, CDR1 is MRHNA, CDR2 SNTAGT. Trimming stripped 3 bases from V and 0 bases from J, with 11 bases between. CDR3 nucleotides: TGTGCCAGCAGTGAAGCAGGTTGGGCTAACTATGGCTACACCTTC. This translates into CASSEAGWANYGYTF.

V and J are TRBV5-1 and TRBJ2-3, with D unclear. The CDR3 runs 12 residues. Germline V gene lookup returns CDR1 SGHRS and CDR2 YFSETQ. Trimming cost V 0 bases and J 4 bases, with 3 bases left between them. CDR3 residues: CASSLAADTQYF. The CDR3 DNA sequence: TGCGCCAGCAGCTTGGCCGCAGATACGCAGTATTTT.

V usage is TRBV2 and J usage is TRBJ2-3; D uncertain. Germline-derived CDR1 and CDR2 are SNHLY and FYNNEI. The CDR3 length is 13 residues. The V gene lost 7 bases and the J gene lost 0 bases, with 8 bases spanning the gap. CDR3 protein: CASNGRSTDTQYF. CDR3 in DNA: TGTGCCAGCAACGGGCGTAGCACAGATACGCAGTATTTT.

The chain has TRBV5-1 and TRBJ2-7, with D possibly matching TRBD1 (6 bases). Germline CDR1 SGHRS, CDR2 YFSETQ. Trimming took off 3 bases at V and 3 bases at J, with 16 bases between the two ends. The CDR3 covers 15 residues. The DNA of the CDR3 is TGCGCCAGCAGCTGGGAGTACAGGGCCCTCTACGAGCAGTACTTC. This gives the protein CASSWEYRALYEQYF.

The chain joins TRBV9 to TRBJ2-4; TRBD2 matches at 10 bases. V lost 0 bases to trimming and J lost 5 bases; unmatched junction nucleotides: 2. Per the germline V gene, CDR1 is SGDLS and CDR2 is YYNGEE. CDR3 length: 15 amino acids. The DNA for the CDR3 is TGTGCCAGCAGCGTAGCAGCGGGGGGGCAAAACATTCAGTACTTC. This translates into CASSVAAGGQNIQYF.

The CDR3 coding sequence is TGTGCCAGCAGCCCCCAGGGGCAGGGTGGCTACACCTTC. It specifies CASSPQGQGGYTF. The chain recombines TRBV7-9 with TRBJ1-2; maybe TRBD1 (6 bases). Per germline, CDR1 SEHNR and CDR2 FQNEAQ (reference sequence). Trimming stripped 5 bases from V and 7 bases from J, with 14 bases between. The CDR3 has 13 amino acids. The full variable domain, in which reference TRBV7-9 and TRBJ1-2 provide the parts outside the CDR3, is DTGVSQNPRHKITKRGQNVTFRCDPISEHNRLYWYRQTLGQGPEFLTYFQNEAQLEKSRLLSDRFSAERPKGSFSTLEIQRTEQGDSAMYLCASSPQGQGGYTFGSGTRLTVV.

The gene calls are TRBV5-4 and TRBJ2-7; TRBD2 matches 9 bases. From germline, CDR1 is SGHNT and CDR2 YYREEE (reference sequence). Unmatched junction bases numbered 5, after V lost 4 bases and J lost 3 bases. The CDR3 extends over 14 amino acids. The CDR3 bases are TGTGCCAGCAGCCCTAGCGGGGAAAACTACGAGCAGTACTTC. Translating it yields CASSPSGENYEQYF.